The clone carrying this T cell receptor (beta chain) occurred a few times. Its antigen remains unidentified. The library targeted TCRbeta and was prepared with unique molecular identifiers. MiXCR, applied by TCRdb to the PCR reads, yields one record per CDR3 protein. The sample has about a million distinct CDR3 sequences, under 30% seen once; the top ten hold around 30%. The data stem from a study of T-cell reconstitution after alpha-beta-depleted transplantation in children. Points from the study as a whole: Where alpha-beta T cells came from about two months after transplant was reportedly several hundred expanded graft clones. Newly produced T cells mostly accounted for T-cell counts and diversity one year post-transplant.

The CDR3 consists of 16 residues. Looked up from germline, CDR1 is MNHEY and CDR2 is SMNVEV (reference sequence). Trimming stripped 2 bases from V and 2 bases from J, with 15 bases between. Sample: PBMCs, mostly from graft donor cells, taken 360 days after TCRalphabeta/CD19-depleted stem cell transplant. The gene calls are TRBV27 and TRBJ2-5; D is unclear. The sequence derives from a boy younger than two who had a stem cell transplant for SCID, so the T cells may come from the graft donor. CDR3 region: CASSLPPGPLQETQYF. In DNA, the CDR3 is TGTGCCAGCAGTTTACCCCCGGGCCCCCTTCAAGAGACCCAGTACTTC.